This entry features one T cell receptor beta chain sequence. Cohorts were determined from participant-reported clinical history. Some clones are missing from TCRdb's copy, which holds only in-frame ones; the method was immunoSEQ multiplex PCR. The table records roughly 150,000 clones, around three quarters of them present only once. The entry originates in a study of blood T cell repertoires in COVID-19. Study as a whole: COVID-19 samples from acute and convalescent phases originated in the United States, Italy and Spain.

Germline-derived CDR1 and CDR2 are MNHNS and SASEGT. This CDR3 is 16 amino acids long. The germline V and J ends were trimmed by 1 base and 7 bases, with 20 bases remaining between them. Sequenced input: PBMCs or T cells enriched from blood (not recorded which). This TCR came from a woman in her sixties or seventies in a cohort exposed to, infected with or recovered from COVID-19 (not recorded which). This chain connects TRBV6-1 to TRBJ2-7, with D tentatively TRBD1 (5 bases). The CDR3 spells CASSEGSTVLVGEQYF. In nucleotides, the CDR3 is TGTGCCAGCAGTGAAGGTTCGACAGTCTTGGTGGGGGAGCAGTACTTC.